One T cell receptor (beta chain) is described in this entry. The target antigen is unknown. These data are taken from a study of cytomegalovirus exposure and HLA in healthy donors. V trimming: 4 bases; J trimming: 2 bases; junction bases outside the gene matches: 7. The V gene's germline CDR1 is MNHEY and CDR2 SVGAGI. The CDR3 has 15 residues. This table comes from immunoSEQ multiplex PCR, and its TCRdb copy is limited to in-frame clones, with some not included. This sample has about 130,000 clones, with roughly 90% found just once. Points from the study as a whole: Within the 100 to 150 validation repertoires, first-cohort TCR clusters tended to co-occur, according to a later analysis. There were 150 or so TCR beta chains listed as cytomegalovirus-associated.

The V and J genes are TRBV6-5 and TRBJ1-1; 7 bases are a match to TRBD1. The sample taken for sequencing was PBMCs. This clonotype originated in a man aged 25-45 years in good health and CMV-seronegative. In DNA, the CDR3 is TGTGCCAGCAGTTCTTACAGGGGCCTCAACACTGAAGCTTTCTTT. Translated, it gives CASSSYRGLNTEAFF.